What follows are 28 T cell receptor beta chains derived from one specimen sequenced in a study of T-cell memory formation after mild COVID-19 (dated by TCRdb to the early 2020s). Libraries were built with 5' RACE. The sample was run on an Illumina NovaSeq 6000. TCRdb reworked the public reads: Q25 trimming with fastp, MiXCR clone assembly, productive beta chains retained. Rows merge per CDR3 protein into single entries with the most common DNA and genes. The sample table shows under 550,000 distinct CDR3 sequences, and approximately 19% are seen once. About 22% of the sample comes from the top ten. The sequencing sample was made of PBMCs or a T cell subset sorted from them (not recorded which). The receptor set was obtained from a man between 18 and 35 years old who had mild COVID-19 (a few samples of this study predate the infection). The sample titles of this study are shuffled in the database, so cell type and time point are left out; the donor was told from shared clones.

This chain joins TRBV7-3 and TRBJ1-2; D gene ambiguous. This CDR3 comprises 13 residues. The germline gives CDR1 SGHTA, CDR2 FQGTGA. The V and J ends lost 2 bases and 3 bases respectively, with 7 bases between them. The CDR3, as DNA: TGTGCCAGCAGCTTACATCCAGACTATGGCTACACCTTC. Its protein is CASSLHPDYGYTF. The complete variable domain, with remaining parts taken from reference TRBV7-3 and TRBJ1-2, reads GAGVSQTPSNKVTEKGKYVELRCDPISGHTALYWYRQSLGQGPEFLIYFQGTGAADDSGLPNDRFFAVRPEGSVSTLKIQRTERGDSAVYLCASSLHPDYGYTFGSGTRLTVV.

This clonotype has just a few counts. At one end, the junction sequence differs from germline, possibly due to a read error. The V gene is TRBV19, the J gene TRBJ1-3, with D unresolved. The CDR3 runs to 14 residues. Per germline, CDR1 LNHDA and CDR2 SQIVND (reference sequence). The CDR3 nucleotides are TGTGCCAGTAGGATAGAGTTCTCTGGAAACACCATATATTTT. Amino acid sequence: CASRIEFSGNTIYF.

The CDR3 spells CASSLRGGAAGELFF. As DNA, the CDR3 is TGTGCCAGCAGTTTACGCGGGGGGGCCGCCGGGGAGCTGTTTTTT. V gene TRBV12-3 or TRBV12-4 combines with J gene TRBJ2-2, with TRBD2 identical over 9 bases. The V and J ends lost 2 bases and 6 bases, in that order; junction bases with no gene match: 4. CDR3 length: 15 residues.

The chain has TRBV18 and TRBJ2-5; D not certain. This CDR3 has 14 amino acids. V gave up 6 bases and J gave up 4 bases, with 15 bases separating them. Per the germline V gene, CDR1 is KGHSH and CDR2 is LQKENI. The CDR3 coding sequence is TGTGCCAGCTCTGGCGTAGGGTCAGTAGAGACCCAGTACTTC. This encodes CASSGVGSVETQYF.

This sequence joins TRBV7-9 and TRBJ2-2, with TRBD2 as a possible D gene (5 bases). The CDR3 extends over 12 amino acids. Per the germline V gene, CDR1 is SEHNR and CDR2 is FQNEAQ (reference sequence). V lost 4 bases and J 6 bases, leaving 6 bases between the germline ends. This chain's CDR3 is CASSSRAGELFF. The CDR3, as DNA: TGTGCCAGCAGCTCGCGGGCCGGGGAGCTGTTTTTT.

The V and J genes are TRBV11-2 and TRBJ2-1; 9 nucleotides line up with TRBD2. This CDR3 region has 15 residues. V shed 2 bases and J 7 bases; nucleotides not matched to a gene: 6. Germline V gives CDR1 SGHAT, CDR2 FQNNGV. The CDR3: CASSLRVAGVNEQFF. The CDR3, as DNA: TGTGCCAGCAGCTTAAGGGTAGCGGGGGTTAATGAGCAGTTCTTC.

This clonotype was observed a few times. The CDR3 region is CGRTGSNYGYTF. CDR3 DNA: TGTGGAAGGACAGGCTCTAACTATGGCTACACCTTC. The chain is built from TRBV6-4 and TRBJ1-2; 7 nucleotides agree with TRBD1. The germline V gene has CDR1 MRHNA and CDR2 SNTAGT. The CDR3 runs to 12 residues.

The rearrangement links TRBV7-2 to TRBJ1-5; no firm D call. The CDR3 consists of 14 residues. Trimming took 3 bases from V and 7 from J, leaving 13 bases between them. Per germline, CDR1 SGHTA and CDR2 FQGNSA. CDR3 sequence reads: CASSFGTGPQPQHF. In nucleotides, the CDR3 is TGTGCCAGCAGCTTCGGTACGGGTCCGCAGCCCCAGCATTTT.

This clonotype was picked up one time. The chain joins TRBV20-1 to TRBJ2-5, with 10 bases fitting TRBD2. Germline V CDR1 and CDR2: DFQATT, SNEGSKA (reference sequence). This CDR3 comprises 15 residues. The V gene end was trimmed by 5 bases and the J gene end by 5 bases; junction bases not matched to a gene: 11. In DNA, the CDR3 is TGCAGTGCTTCCGAGAGCGGGGGGGCGCAGGAGACCCAGTACTTC. Residues: CSASESGGAQETQYF.

This clonotype has ten or more counts. V usage is TRBV18 and J usage is TRBJ2-1, with D uncertain. CDR1 is KGHSH, CDR2 LQKENI, per germline. CDR3 length: 13 amino acids. V lost 0 bases and J lost 6, with 6 bases in between. The CDR3 reads CASSPPGGNEQFF. In DNA, the CDR3 is TGTGCCAGCTCACCACCGGGTGGCAATGAGCAGTTCTTC.

The genes are TRBV10-3 and TRBJ2-7; D ambiguous. CDR3 length equals 12 residues. The germline V gene encodes CDR1 ENHRY and CDR2 SYGVKD. With 0 bases removed from V and 4 bases from J, the gap between germline ends came to 4 bases. The CDR3 DNA sequence: TGTGCCATCAGTGAGTCGGGTTACGAGCAGTACGTC. As protein: CAISESGYEQYV.

The CDR3 reads CASSQDSTGGSFYGYTF. In DNA form, the CDR3 reads TGCGCCAGCAGCCAAGACTCGACAGGGGGAAGTTTCTATGGCTACACCTTC. The genes are TRBV4-1 and TRBJ1-2; TRBD1 matches at 9 bases. CDR3 length: 17 residues. The V gene's germline CDR1 is MGHRA and CDR2 YSYEKL. With V trimmed by 0 bases and J by 4 bases, 9 bases remained unmatched.

The rearrangement joins TRBV18 to TRBJ2-4; 9 bases are shared with TRBD1. J was trimmed by 9 bases and V by 4 bases; bases with no gene match: 13. This CDR3 comprises 16 residues. The germline V gene has CDR1 KGHSH and CDR2 LQKENI. CDR3 loop: CASSLQLRDRASIQYF. The DNA of the CDR3 is TGTGCCAGCTCACTCCAACTCCGGGACAGGGCCAGCATTCAGTACTTC.

V and J are TRBV11-2 and TRBJ2-3, with 9 bases that match TRBD1. Per the germline V gene, CDR1 is SGHAT and CDR2 is FQNNGV. V was pared by 7 bases and J by 6 bases, with 5 bases of the junction left unmatched. There are 13 residues in the CDR3. CDR3 nucleotide sequence: TGTGCCAGCACGACCGGGACAGGGGATACGCAGTATTTT. This codes for CASTTGTGDTQYF.

This chain links TRBV4-1 with TRBJ2-5, with D tentatively TRBD1 or TRBD2 (5 bases each). Per germline, CDR1 MGHRA and CDR2 YSYEKL. The CDR3 runs 15 residues. The V end lost 2 bases, the J end lost 5 bases, and 15 bases lay between the germline ends. Here the CDR3 DNA reads TGCGCCAGCAGCCAAACCCCGTGGGGACGGGAGACCCAGTACTTC. Protein product: CASSQTPWGRETQYF.

This clonotype appeared a few times. The V and J genes are TRBV28 and TRBJ2-5, with 12 positions matching TRBD1. This CDR3 has 16 residues. Germline values: CDR1 MDHEN, CDR2 SYDVKM. The trim removed 5 bases at V and 5 bases at J, leaving 9 bases unmatched. CDR3 residues: CASSLGTGTGGETQYF. The CDR3 nucleotides read TGTGCCAGCAGTCTAGGGACCGGGACAGGGGGCGAGACCCAGTACTTC.

This chain joins TRBV7-2 and TRBJ2-3; D gene unclear. The CDR3 contains 14 residues. The V and J ends lost 10 bases and 5 bases respectively, with 19 bases between them. Per germline, CDR1 SGHTA and CDR2 FQGNSA. CDR3 in amino acids: CAISLVGLVDTQYF. DNA for the CDR3: TGTGCCATCAGTTTGGTAGGGCTCGTAGATACGCAGTATTTT.

This clonotype was picked up a small number of times. The chain joins TRBV5-1 to TRBJ2-3, with TRBD2 matching over 8 bases. V lost 4 bases, J lost 6 bases, and 10 bases stayed unmatched. CDR1 and CDR2 (germline): SGHRS, YFSETQ. The CDR3 contains 15 residues. The CDR3 protein is CASSPNGGGSDTQYF. Written as DNA, the CDR3 is TGCGCCAGCAGCCCCAACGGGGGGGGGAGTGATACGCAGTATTTT.

The V gene is TRBV20-1, the J gene TRBJ1-1; 7 positions match TRBD1. The CDR3 is made up of 14 amino acids. Germline assignment: CDR1 DFQATT and CDR2 SNEGSKA (reference sequence). V lost 1 base and J lost 6; bases outside the gene matches: 8. CDR3 region: CSARVSTGPPEAFF. The CDR3 region has the DNA TGCAGTGCTAGAGTTTCGACAGGGCCTCCTGAAGCTTTCTTT.

This clonotype was observed a handful of times. In nucleotides, the CDR3 is TGTGCCAGCAGCAGTTATGACTACGAGCAGTACTTC. It encodes CASSSYDYEQYF. The V and J genes are TRBV6-2 or TRBV6-3 and TRBJ2-7; D is unresolved. Between the trimmed V and J ends, which lost 6 bases and 3 bases, there was a span of 9 bases. Germline V gene lookup returns CDR1 MNHEY and CDR2 SVGEGT. The CDR3 has 12 residues.

There are a few counts of this clonotype. The chain couples TRBV7-8 to TRBJ1-5, with a possible D match to TRBD1 (5 bases). The CDR3 has 13 residues. Germline CDR1 and CDR2: SGHVS and FQNEAQ. Trimming shortened V by 3 bases and J by 5 bases, and 8 bases separated the two germline ends. CDR3 region: CASSFTRDQPQHF. Here the CDR3 DNA reads TGTGCCAGCAGCTTCACCAGGGATCAGCCCCAGCATTTT.

This clonotype turned up a few times. The chain is built from TRBV7-2 and TRBJ2-4; maybe TRBD2 (5 bases). The V gene's germline CDR1 is SGHTA and CDR2 FQGNSA. Trimming left V 5 bases short and J 5 bases short, with 13 bases between. The CDR3 sequence is 14 residues long. This CDR3 reads CASSPTADQNIQYF. CDR3 sequence (DNA): TGTGCCAGCAGCCCCACAGCGGATCAAAACATTCAGTACTTC.

This clonotype was seen a few times. It is unclear where the CDR3 begins or ends on the DNA, so no DNA is shown, and the CDR3 is as TCRdb lists it. The CDR3 spells CASSVGPGNTF. The chain recombines TRBV5-6 with TRBJ1-2; TRBD1 is the table's D call and was not checked against the DNA. Looked up from germline, CDR1 is SGHDT and CDR2 is YYEEEE. The CDR3 numbers 11 amino acids, ends counted.

This clonotype was seen more than once but under ten times. This rearrangement joins TRBV7-2 to TRBJ1-1; 10 nucleotides agree with TRBD1. J was trimmed by 1 base and V by 4 bases; bases with no gene match: 3. CDR1 SGHTA and CDR2 FQGNSA come from the germline V gene. The CDR3 consists of 15 residues. In DNA form, the CDR3 reads TGTGCCAGCAGCTCCCGGACAGGGGGGAACACTGAAGCTTTCTTT. Its protein product is CASSSRTGGNTEAFF.

The rearrangement uses TRBV9 and TRBJ2-2, with TRBD2 as a possible D gene (5 bases). The CDR3 loop spans 15 amino acids. The V gene's germline CDR1 is SGDLS and CDR2 YYNGEE. V was shortened by 0 bases and J by 3 bases, with 9 bases between the two germline ends. The CDR3 is CASSVGPGYTGELFF. In DNA form, the CDR3 reads TGTGCCAGCAGCGTAGGCCCGGGGTACACCGGGGAGCTGTTTTTT. Full variable domain (missing parts from reference TRBV9 and TRBJ2-2): DSGVTQTPKHLITATGQRVTLRCSPRSGDLSVYWYQQSLDQGLQFLIQYYNGEERAKGNILERFSAQQFPDLHSELNLSSLELGDSALYFCASSVGPGYTGELFFGEGSRLTVL.

This clonotype was recorded many times. The rearrangement links TRBV7-9 to TRBJ2-3; 11 bases fit TRBD2. The CDR3 loop spans 15 amino acids. CDR1 and CDR2 (germline): SEHNR, FQNEAQ (reference sequence). The trim removed 5 bases at V and 4 bases at J, leaving 5 bases unmatched. CDR3: CASSVTSGAADTQYF. For the CDR3, the DNA is TGTGCCAGCAGCGTGACTAGCGGGGCGGCAGATACGCAGTATTTT.

V and J are TRBV12-3 or TRBV12-4 and TRBJ2-7; D is perhaps TRBD2 (5 bases). V was shortened by 4 bases and J by 4 bases, with 14 bases between the two germline ends. The CDR3 totals 14 residues. The CDR3 coding sequence is TGTGCCAGCAGTTCCGCGGGCCGGATTTACGAGCAGTACTTC. It codes for CASSSAGRIYEQYF.

This clonotype has a count of ten or more. The chain employs TRBV28 and TRBJ1-5, with D unresolved. The CDR3 has 13 amino acids. From germline, CDR1 is MDHEN and CDR2 SYDVKM. Between the trimmed V and J ends, which lost 4 bases and 6 bases, there was a span of 10 bases. In DNA, the CDR3 is TGTGCCAGCAGTTACGGACTCGCTCAGCCCCAGCATTTT. This encodes CASSYGLAQPQHF.